One and the same sample provided the 29 T cell receptor beta chains below, sequenced in a study of metastatic and nonmetastatic thyroid tumors. TCRdb reassembled clones from the PCR reads with MiXCR. The sample gives over 35,000 clones, about a sixth of which show up once; approximately 10% is in the top ten. Before thyroid surgery, none of the patients had received any treatment. The sample comprised tumor tissue. The origin of the receptors is a female donor with papillary thyroid cancer or a benign thyroid nodule (not recorded which). Some clones in this sample may be carry-over from other donors' samples.

Worth noting for this clone: Lacking the conserved final phenylalanine or tryptophan, this CDR3 likely reflects a read error. The V and J genes are TRBV20-1 and TRBJ2-5; TRBD2 aligns across 9 bases. The CDR3 is 13 amino acids. V trimming: 6 bases; J trimming: 5 bases; junction bases outside the gene matches: 7. Germline CDR1 and CDR2: DFQATT and SNEGSKA (reference sequence). The CDR3 DNA sequence: TGCAGTGCCAGCGGGAGGTATGGGGAGACCCAGTACCCC. Amino acid sequence: CSASGRYGETQYP.

This clone was detected ten times or more. The CDR3 DNA sequence: TGTGCCAGTATCCCCTGGCAGGGTGGAAACACCATATATTTT. Translating it yields CASIPWQGGNTIYF. V gene TRBV12-3 or TRBV12-4 combines with J gene TRBJ1-3; a possible D gene is TRBD1 (5 bases). The CDR3 is made up of 14 amino acids. Trimming removed 9 bases from V and 3 bases from J, with 15 bases in between.

This clone is judged medium-sized (0.01 to 0.1%). CDR3 protein: CASRRSQGTGPGYTF. CDR3 coding DNA: TGCGCCAGCCGTCGTTCCCAAGGGACAGGGCCTGGCTACACCTTC. The gene calls are TRBV5-1 and TRBJ1-2; TRBD1 agrees at 9 bases. The CDR3 has 15 residues. Losses at the gene ends were 7 bases for V and 7 bases for J; bases not matched to a gene: 14. Per the germline V gene, CDR1 is SGHRS and CDR2 is YFSETQ.

This clone has ten or more counts. This chain connects TRBV12-3 or TRBV12-4 to TRBJ2-4, with TRBD1 as a possible D gene (6 bases). CDR3 length equals 14 residues. Between the trimmed V and J ends, which lost 8 bases and 2 bases, there was a span of 13 bases. CDR3 amino acids: CASSSGTTKNIQYF. The CDR3 nucleotides read TGTGCCAGCTCCTCCGGGACAACCAAAAACATTCAGTACTTC.

Remarks on this clone: This may stem from a read error, because a much larger clone lies one nucleotide away. Likely a read error: the CDR3 ends without its conserved phenylalanine or tryptophan. The chain uses TRBV7-9 and TRBJ2-1, with unresolved D. Germline V gene data show CDR1 as SEHNR and CDR2 as FQNEAQ (reference sequence). The CDR3 consists of 12 residues. Trimming pared 1 base from V and 9 bases from J, leaving 7 bases between. The CDR3 coding sequence is TGTGCCAGCAGCTTAGTTGCTAGTGAGCAGTTCCTC. This translates into CASSLVASEQFL.

Many counts were recorded for this clone. The genes are TRBV10-1 and TRBJ2-7, with 10 nucleotides matching TRBD1. There are 14 residues in the CDR3. V lost 9 bases, J lost 0 bases, and 5 bases stayed unmatched. Looked up from germline, CDR1 is WNHNN and CDR2 is SYGVQD (reference sequence). The CDR3 is CARHRDRGSYEQYF. The DNA for the CDR3 is TGCGCCAGGCACCGGGACAGGGGCTCCTACGAGCAGTACTTC.

In this sample, this clone turned up many times. The chain joins TRBV5-5 to TRBJ1-3; D uncertain. Looked up from germline, CDR1 is SGHKS and CDR2 is YYEKEE (reference sequence). V gave up 0 bases and J gave up 4 bases, with 8 bases separating them. The CDR3 consists of 14 residues. In DNA, the CDR3 is TGTGCCAGCAGCTTGGAAGGGTGGGGAAACACCATATATTTT. It is translated as CASSLEGWGNTIYF.

This clone was observed a handful of times. The chain employs TRBV7-9 and TRBJ2-7, with TRBD1 matching 7 bases. The junction had 9 bases not matched to a gene; V was cut back by 5 bases and J by 5 bases. This CDR3 comprises 14 residues. Germline V lookup: CDR1 SEHNR, CDR2 FQNEAQ (reference sequence). This CDR3 is CASSPGDRAHEQYF. DNA for the CDR3: TGTGCCAGCAGCCCCGGAGACAGGGCCCACGAGCAGTACTTC.

This clone was found a few times. The genes are TRBV28 and TRBJ2-7; 8 bases map to TRBD1. CDR3 length equals 13 residues. Germline CDR1 reads MDHEN; CDR2 reads SYDVKM. V gave up 8 bases and J gave up 12 bases; unmatched junction bases: 15. CDR3 residues: CASRGQDHYWLYF. The CDR3 DNA follows: TGTGCCAGCCGGGGACAGGACCACTACTGGCTGTACTTC.

This clone was detected many times. In DNA, the CDR3 is TGCGCCAGCAGCGCATTACAGATGAACACTGAAGCTTTCTTT. This gives the protein CASSALQMNTEAFF. This chain uses TRBV5-1 with TRBJ1-1; D call uncertain. The V and J ends lost 4 bases and 0 bases respectively, with 10 bases between them. Germline assignment: CDR1 SGHRS and CDR2 YFSETQ. The CDR3 length is 14 residues.

This clone was recorded at least ten times. The chain carries TRBV3-1 and TRBJ2-7; D may be TRBD1 or TRBD2 (5 bases each). The V end lost 4 bases, the J end lost 0 bases, and 16 bases lay between the germline ends. The CDR3 is made up of 16 amino acids. Per germline, CDR1 LGHDT and CDR2 YNNKEL (reference sequence). CDR3 coding DNA: TGTGCCAGCAGCCCCGACCCCGGGACGAGCTCCTACGAGCAGTACTTC. Encoded protein: CASSPDPGTSSYEQYF.

This clone was counted ten times or more. The gene calls are TRBV6-1 and TRBJ2-7; the match to TRBD2 covers 8 bases. With 4 bases clipped from V and 0 bases from J, the junction kept 5 bases outside the gene matches. Germline CDR1 MNHNS, CDR2 SASEGT. This CDR3 contains 15 residues. The CDR3 coding sequence is TGTGCCAGCAGTGCACCGACTAGCGTCTCCTACGAGCAGTACTTC. Translation gives CASSAPTSVSYEQYF.

This clone was recorded many times. The chain is built from TRBV5-1 and TRBJ2-1; 9 bases fit TRBD2. Germline lookup yields CDR1 SGHRS and CDR2 YFSETQ. Trimming removed 0 bases from V and 6 bases from J; junction bases left unmatched: 4. The CDR3 length is 15 residues. CDR3 coding DNA: TGCGCCAGCAGCTTGGATCTAGCGGGAACCAATGAGCAGTTCTTC. This encodes CASSLDLAGTNEQFF.

The rearrangement joins TRBV5-1 to TRBJ2-7; a possible D gene is TRBD1 (6 bases). V lost 4 bases, J lost 2 bases, and 19 bases lay in between. Germline CDR1 and CDR2: SGHRS and YFSETQ. This CDR3 region has 16 residues. CDR3: CASSGITGTLTYEQYF. The DNA of the CDR3 is TGCGCCAGCAGCGGAATTACCGGGACACTCACCTACGAGCAGTACTTC.

The sample holds many counts of this clone. The chain employs TRBV19 and TRBJ2-2, with 8 bases lining up with TRBD2. The CDR3 is 15 amino acids. Germline V gene sequence: CDR1 LNHDA, CDR2 SQIVND (reference sequence). V shed 10 bases, J shed 2 bases, and the junction held 9 bases outside the gene matches. The CDR3 sequence: CATRFAGGNTGELFF. DNA of the CDR3: TGTGCCACCCGTTTTGCGGGAGGAAACACCGGGGAGCTGTTTTTT.

This clone was seen many times. The CDR3 DNA reads as TGTGCCAGCAGTGGAACAGGGAACACCGGGGAGCTGTTTTTT. The encoded protein is CASSGTGNTGELFF. This chain joins TRBV25-1 and TRBJ2-2; D is possibly TRBD1 (5 bases). CDR1 and CDR2 (germline): MGHDK, SYGVNS. The CDR3 sequence is 14 residues long. Deletions cut 4 bases from V and 1 base from J, with 7 bases between.

This clone was seen repeatedly, ten times or more. V is TRBV7-6 and J is TRBJ1-4; 7 nucleotides agree with TRBD1. J was trimmed by 8 bases and V by 5 bases; bases with no gene match: 11. CDR3 size: 15 residues. Germline V gene lookup returns CDR1 SGHVS and CDR2 FNYEAQ. The CDR3 is CASSRTGAGDEKLFF. In nucleotides, the CDR3 is TGTGCCAGCAGCCGGACAGGAGCAGGGGACGAAAAACTGTTTTTT.

This clone was detected many times. V gene TRBV6-6 combines with J gene TRBJ2-6; TRBD1 might be the D (5 bases). Germline values: CDR1 MNHNY, CDR2 SVGAGI (reference sequence). The CDR3 totals 19 residues. Between the trimmed V and J ends, which lost 5 bases and 0 bases, there was a span of 20 bases. The CDR3, as DNA: TGTGCCAGCAGTCAGCCGAGACAGACGGCGTACTCTGGGGCCAACGTCCTGACTTTC. Translation: CASSQPRQTAYSGANVLTF.

This chain uses TRBV6-2 or TRBV6-3 with TRBJ1-2; perhaps TRBD1 as D (6 bases). The length of the CDR3 is 14 residues. The V gene's germline CDR1 is MNHEY and CDR2 SVGEGT. V was clipped by 5 bases and J by 7 bases, with 17 bases between them. CDR3 protein: CASSLMDRPSGYTF. The CDR3 DNA is TGTGCCAGCAGTCTGATGGACAGACCGTCTGGCTACACCTTC.

The chain couples TRBV20-1 to TRBJ2-7, with D possibly TRBD1 on 5 matching bases. CDR1 and CDR2 from the germline V gene are DFQATT and SNEGSKA (reference sequence). This CDR3 region has 14 residues. Trimming took 6 bases from V and 3 from J, leaving 18 bases between them. In DNA, the CDR3 is TGCAGTGCGAGACCCGACAGTATCCACTACGAGCAGTACTTC. Its translation: CSARPDSIHYEQYF.

This clone came up many times. The chain uses TRBV15 and TRBJ1-1; D unclear. Between the trimmed V and J ends, which lost 1 base and 8 bases, there was a span of 11 bases. This CDR3 has 13 residues. Germline V lookup: CDR1 LNHNV, CDR2 YYDKDF (reference sequence). This chain's CDR3 is CATSRVAVQEAFF. CDR3 DNA sequence: TGTGCCACCAGCAGAGTAGCGGTGCAGGAAGCTTTCTTT.

This clone was found a few times. The V call is TRBV18, the J call TRBJ1-5; D is unresolved. Trimming stripped 2 bases from V and 0 bases from J, with 2 bases between. There are 13 residues in the CDR3. Germline values: CDR1 KGHSH, CDR2 LQKENI. CDR3 coding DNA: TGTGCCAGCTCACCAGGTAGCAATCAGCCCCAGCATTTT. Translation: CASSPGSNQPQHF.

V usage is TRBV28 and J usage is TRBJ2-7; D is uncertain. V was trimmed by 6 bases and J by 2 bases, leaving 23 bases between them. Germline V gives CDR1 MDHEN, CDR2 SYDVKM. This CDR3 comprises 17 residues. The CDR3, as DNA: TGTGCCAGCAGAAGTTGCGTATCCGGCGAAGGGACCTACGAGCAGTACTTC. It specifies CASRSCVSGEGTYEQYF.

This clone was observed many times. The chain links TRBV2 to TRBJ1-2, with TRBD1 matching over 12 bases. Per germline, CDR1 SNHLY and CDR2 FYNNEI. The CDR3 length is 13 residues. V lost 9 bases, J lost 7 bases, and 6 bases stayed unmatched. CDR3 DNA sequence: TGTGCCAGGTCCGGGACAGGGGGCGGTGGCTACACCTTC. This codes for CARSGTGGGGYTF.

Of note for this clone: Different DNA sequences within this sample yield the same CDR3. V and J are TRBV5-1 and TRBJ2-3, with D possibly being TRBD2 (6 bases). In germline, CDR1 is SGHRS, CDR2 YFSETQ. With 4 bases removed from V and 3 bases from J, the gap between germline ends came to 24 bases. The CDR3 is 18 amino acids. For the CDR3, the DNA is TGCGCCAGCAGCGTAGGGGCACTAGCTGGAGCCGGTACAGATACGCAGTATTTT. Translated: CASSVGALAGAGTDTQYF.

This clone was found a few times. The chain joins TRBV27 to TRBJ1-6; D unclear. From germline, CDR1 is MNHEY and CDR2 SMNVEV (reference sequence). The CDR3 has 13 residues. The ends were cut back, 0 bases at V and 8 bases at J, with 5 bases in the middle. This chain's CDR3 is CASSLSEDSPLHF. The CDR3 region has the DNA TGTGCCAGCAGTTTATCGGAAGATTCACCCCTCCACTTT.

This clone was observed many times. This same CDR3 is encoded by further DNA sequences in the sample. V and J are TRBV10-3 and TRBJ1-1; D might be TRBD1 (5 bases). The germline V gene encodes CDR1 ENHRY and CDR2 SYGVKD. This CDR3 is 15 amino acids long. V was cut by 3 bases and J by 5 bases, with 16 bases left in between. The CDR3 sequence: CAISDIIRGETEAFF. The CDR3 nucleotides read TGTGCCATCAGTGATATAATAAGGGGCGAAACTGAAGCTTTCTTT.

This clone came up many times. The DNA for the CDR3 is TGTGCCAGCAGCTCGGACGGGGGGAGGGATACGCAGTATTTT. Translated, it gives CASSSDGGRDTQYF. The rearrangement uses TRBV28 and TRBJ2-3; 7 nucleotides agree with TRBD2. The length of the CDR3 is 14 residues. In germline, CDR1 is MDHEN, CDR2 SYDVKM. Trimming at V came to 6 bases and at J to 6 bases, leaving 9 bases not matched to a gene.

This clone came up many times. The V and J genes are TRBV9 and TRBJ2-3; D possibly matches TRBD1 or TRBD2 (5 bases each). V lost 0 bases and J lost 6, with 14 bases in between. The CDR3 has 15 residues. Germline values: CDR1 SGDLS, CDR2 YYNGEE. CDR3 coding DNA: TGTGCCAGCAGCGTAGGGGGGTCCCCAGGGGATACGCAGTATTTT. Protein product: CASSVGGSPGDTQYF.